Below, 14 T cell receptor beta chains from the same sample are listed, as sequenced in a study of shared clonotypes between healthy human individuals. Profiled with immunoSEQ multiplex PCR; TCRdb holds only in-frame clones, not every one. The sample lists more than 850,000 clones, around 78% occurring once. Input material: memory CD4+ T cells from PBMCs. Subset defined: CD45RA-negative fraction. These receptors were obtained from a man between 18 and 35 years old in good health. Some clones in this sample may be carry-over from other donors' samples.

This clone was seen a handful of times. Other DNA sequences within the sample encode an identical CDR3. The V and J genes are TRBV6-1 and TRBJ1-2; TRBD1 agrees at 7 bases. Germline values: CDR1 MNHNS, CDR2 SASEGT. CDR3 length: 13 amino acids. J lost 3 bases, V lost 6 bases, and 4 bases had no gene match. This CDR3 reads CASRTGQYYGYTF. The CDR3 DNA is TGTGCCAGCAGGACGGGACAGTACTATGGCTACACCTTC.

This chain uses TRBV19 with TRBJ2-1, with D hard to call. The CDR3 has 11 amino acids. V was shortened by 10 bases and J by 3 bases, with 7 bases between the two germline ends. Germline assignment: CDR1 LNHDA and CDR2 SQIVND (reference sequence). The CDR3 protein is CATFDYNEQFF. CDR3 DNA sequence: TGTGCCACATTCGACTACAATGAGCAGTTCTTC.

The chain links TRBV6-5 to TRBJ2-7; 7 positions match TRBD1. This CDR3 has 15 amino acids. The V gene end was trimmed by 4 bases and the J gene end by 3 bases; junction bases not matched to a gene: 9. Per the germline V gene, CDR1 is MNHEY and CDR2 is SVGAGI. Written as DNA, the CDR3 is TGTGCCAGCAGTTCTATGACAGGGTTCAGCTACGAGCAGTACTTC. This codes for CASSSMTGFSYEQYF.

In its sample, this clone was seen a few times. The chain links TRBV6-1 to TRBJ1-5, with D possibly TRBD1 on 5 matching bases. The ends were cut back, 2 bases at V and 6 bases at J, with 11 bases in the middle. This CDR3 contains 14 residues. Germline values: CDR1 MNHNS, CDR2 SASEGT. CDR3 sequence reads: CASSERGRSQPQHF. CDR3 sequence (DNA): TGTGCCAGCAGTGAAAGGGGACGAAGTCAGCCCCAGCATTTT.

The chain recombines TRBV5-1 with TRBJ2-6; TRBD2 aligns across 10 bases. From germline, CDR1 is SGHRS and CDR2 YFSETQ. The CDR3 spans 20 residues. Trimming cost V 5 bases and J 0 bases; bases outside gene matches: 14. The CDR3 DNA sequence: TGCGCCAGCAGATACGGGACTAGCGCCACGGATACCTCTGGGGCCAACGTCCTGACTTTC. This codes for CASRYGTSATDTSGANVLTF.

The chain is built from TRBV28 and TRBJ2-5; D is tentatively TRBD1 or TRBD2 (6 bases each). The CDR3 has 14 residues. CDR1 and CDR2 from the germline V gene are MDHEN and SYDVKM. V was shortened by 2 bases and J by 4 bases, with 11 bases between the two germline ends. The CDR3 region has the DNA TGTGCCAGCAGTTTAAGGGGGGCCGGAGAGACCCAGTACTTC. As protein: CASSLRGAGETQYF. Supplemented by reference TRBV28 and TRBJ2-5, the full variable domain reads DVKVTQSSRYLVKRTGEKVFLECVQDMDHENMFWYRQDPGLGLRLIYFSYDVKMKEKGDIPEGYSVSREKKERFSLILESASTNQTSMYLCASSLRGAGETQYFGPGTRLLVL.

This chain links TRBV5-5 with TRBJ1-5; possibly TRBD1 for D (6 bases). Deletions cut 2 bases from V and 0 bases from J, with 9 bases between. The germline gives CDR1 SGHKS, CDR2 YYEKEE (reference sequence). This CDR3 comprises 15 residues. CDR3 bases: TGTGCCAGCAGCTTCTCCAGGGGTAGCAATCAGCCCCAGCATTTT. The encoded protein is CASSFSRGSNQPQHF.

This chain links TRBV10-2 with TRBJ2-3; D is perhaps TRBD1 or TRBD2 (5 bases each). Germline values: CDR1 WSHSY, CDR2 SAAADI. The CDR3 is 14 amino acids. Trimming pared 6 bases from V and 3 bases from J, leaving 13 bases between. The CDR3 coding sequence is TGCGCCAGCAGGAGGTGGGACCCTACAGATACGCAGTATTTT. Translation gives CASRRWDPTDTQYF.

The chain combines TRBV11-3 with TRBJ2-3; tentatively, D is TRBD2 (6 bases). In germline, CDR1 is SGHNT, CDR2 YENEEA. Trimming removed 1 base from V and 3 bases from J, with 11 bases in between. The CDR3 has 15 residues. The CDR3 DNA is TGTGCCAGCAGCTTAGGACTACGGGGGACAGATACGCAGTATTTT. It encodes CASSLGLRGTDTQYF.

The chain couples TRBV27 to TRBJ2-2; D not certain. The CDR3 length is 15 residues. Per germline, CDR1 MNHEY and CDR2 SMNVEV (reference sequence). V was clipped by 4 bases and J by 1 base, with 10 bases between them. This CDR3 reads CASSSWQENTGELFF. CDR3 sequence (DNA): TGTGCCAGCAGTTCCTGGCAGGAGAACACCGGGGAGCTGTTTTTT.

This chain links TRBV5-1 with TRBJ2-2; maybe TRBD1 (5 bases). Trimming stripped 6 bases from V and 0 bases from J, with 9 bases between. The CDR3 runs 14 residues. Per germline, CDR1 SGHRS and CDR2 YFSETQ. CDR3 nucleotides: TGCGCCAGCAACCAACAGGCGAACACCGGGGAGCTGTTTTTT. Protein sequence: CASNQQANTGELFF. The entire variable domain, with the rest obtained from reference TRBV5-1 and TRBJ2-2, is as follows: KAGVTQTPRYLIKTRGQQVTLSCSPISGHRSVSWYQQTPGQGLQFLFEYFSETQRNKGNFPGRFSGRQFSNSRSEMNVSTLELGDSALYLCASNQQANTGELFFGEGSRLTVL.

The sample holds one count of this clone. The chain joins TRBV7-9 to TRBJ2-5; TRBD2 matches at 9 bases. V lost 5 bases, J lost 2 bases, and 6 bases stayed unmatched. From germline, CDR1 is SEHNR and CDR2 FQNEAQ (reference sequence). The CDR3 covers 15 residues. The CDR3 protein is CASSGRLADQETQYF. As DNA, the CDR3 is TGTGCCAGCAGCGGGAGACTAGCGGATCAAGAGACCCAGTACTTC.

V is TRBV5-1 and J is TRBJ2-7, with a weak D call TRBD1 (6 bases). From germline, CDR1 is SGHRS and CDR2 YFSETQ. Trimming removed 1 base from V and 2 bases from J, with 10 bases in between. The CDR3 length is 14 residues. The CDR3 nucleotides are TGCGCCAGCAGCTTGAAGGGGGATCCCTACGAGCAGTACTTC. Protein product: CASSLKGDPYEQYF.

The chain joins TRBV27 to TRBJ1-5, with D tentatively TRBD1 (6 bases). The CDR3 runs 18 residues. Trimming left V 5 bases short and J 0 bases short, with 20 bases between. The V gene's germline CDR1 is MNHEY and CDR2 SMNVEV (reference sequence). In DNA form, the CDR3 reads TGTGCCAGCAGTCCCCGGGTGGGGGGCCCCTATAGCAATCAGCCCCAGCATTTT. This gives the protein CASSPRVGGPYSNQPQHF.